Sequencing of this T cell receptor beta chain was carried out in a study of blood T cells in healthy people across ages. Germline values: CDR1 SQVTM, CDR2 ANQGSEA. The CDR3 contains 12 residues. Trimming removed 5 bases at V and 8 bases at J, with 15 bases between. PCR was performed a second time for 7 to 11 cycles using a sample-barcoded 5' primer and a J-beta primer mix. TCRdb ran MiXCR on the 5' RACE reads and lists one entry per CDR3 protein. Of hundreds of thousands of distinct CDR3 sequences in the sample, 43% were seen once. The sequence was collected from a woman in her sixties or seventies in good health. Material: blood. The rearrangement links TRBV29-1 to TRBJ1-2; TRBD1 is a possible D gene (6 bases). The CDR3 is CSVSQGTEGYTF. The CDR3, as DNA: TGCAGCGTTTCGCAGGGGACGGAAGGCTACACCTTC.